This T cell receptor (beta chain) was identified in a study of blood T cells in healthy people across ages. For the second PCR, which ran for about 7 to 11 cycles, a sample-barcoded 5' primer and a J-beta primer mix were used. From the 5' RACE reads, TCRdb called clonotypes with MiXCR, one entry per CDR3 protein. The sample has some 560,000 distinct CDR3 sequences; around 27% are singletons. Individuals who donated were healthy Caucasians from Russia aged about 6 to 100. With respect to this clonotype: Its antigen remains unknown.

Deletions cut 5 bases from V and 0 bases from J, with 10 bases between. Germline CDR1 is SEHNR and CDR2 is FQNEAQ (reference sequence). The CDR3 is made up of 14 amino acids. The study's findings and limits: Expanded clonotype changes were possibly confounded by unknown donor CMV status.

These data were likewise used in another study, on T cells of mothers and their children.

The TCR was taken from a boy aged 2 to 9 in good health. The chain links TRBV7-9 to TRBJ1-1, with no clear D. The sample was blood. CDR3 loop: CASSLIYMNTEAFF. The CDR3 DNA is TGTGCCAGCAGCCTTATCTACATGAACACTGAAGCTTTCTTT.